This section outlines one T cell receptor (beta chain) sequence together with its context. Its cognate antigen has yet to be identified. Base qualities are not at hand, and no much larger clone is one base apart. The sample comes from a study of blood T cell repertoires in COVID-19 (dated by TCRdb to the early 2020s). Turning to the overall study: Collaborator samples came from the United States, Italy and Spain and covered acute and convalescent phases of COVID-19. A freely available public database, intended as a resource for researchers studying the immune response to SARS-CoV-2, is where the repertoires were released. Where available, HLA class I and class II types were obtained from metadata supplied by the sample provider rather than from assay-based typing. The sample metadata nearly always contained a de-identified subject ID, COVID-19 status, age in years and sex. The material from the prospective study consisted of cDNA or gDNA derived from T cells, B-cell-depleted T cells, or PBMCs. The samples were drawn from the first 160 participants of the ongoing ImmuneRACE study and from roughly 1,300 subjects provided by 6 global collaborators. Deeply sampled blood TCRbeta repertoires from subjects exposed to, actively infected with, or recovered from COVID-19 were included in the dataset. What the authors observed across the whole study: The amount of clinical and demographic metadata varied by source and participant and was provided uncurated.

V is cut back by 1 base and J by 2 bases, with 8 bases in the junction unmatched. In the germline V gene, CDR1 corresponds to LGHNT and CDR2 to FRNRAP. Its CDR3 holds 17 amino acids, cysteine through phenylalanine. Kept here is only the CDR3 DNA, which spans 51 bases and is read in frame from base 1. The immunoSEQ Assay, a bias-controlled multiplex PCR, was used to amplify TCRbeta CDR3 regions from genomic DNA. As for the authors' bioinformatics: Within the assay, amplification of reference gene primers was used to estimate how many nucleated cells each sample contained. To quantify the absolute abundance of each unique TCRbeta CDR3 rearrangement, sequence reads were collapsed and filtered. For each sample, productive Simpson clonality was calculated by taking the square root of Simpson's diversity index across productive rearrangements. TCRdb obtained this table from immuneACCESS and retained in-frame rearrangements with V and J assigned. These tables miss some clones; where compared with another copy, unresolved V genes account for less than half of the shortfall, and the remainder is unexplained. V, J and clone size reflect that table, while D and trimming were determined from the DNA. For this sample there are 110,000 to 150,000 clones; roughly 78% appear just once. The leading ten clones occupy 5% to 7% of the sample.

Participants in the prospective study were aged about 18 to 95 years, lived in about two dozen United States geographic areas, and enrolled through a virtual design. In the prospective study, cohorts were assigned on the basis of participant-reported clinical history obtained from a screening survey and a study questionnaire. ImmuneRACE Cohort 3 recovered participants were defined by two consecutive negative NP/OP PCR tests, healthcare professional clearance, or symptom resolution. Each participant in the prospective study had whole blood, serum and a nasopharyngeal or oropharyngeal swab collected by mobile phlebotomists. Over a 2-month period, participants in the prospective study had the option of providing additional blood draws and questionnaires. Before DNA extraction, blood samples from the prospective study were shipped at room temperature or frozen.

What was sequenced was PBMCs or T cells enriched from blood (not recorded which). The receptor comes from a woman aged 45-60 years who had recovered from COVID-19. The rearrangement joined TRBV12-5 to TRBJ2-3; the junction holds 8 bases that match TRBD1. The CDR3 reads as follows: CASGLDGDRWLTDTQYF. The nucleotide sequence reads as follows: TGTGCTAGTGGTTTGGATGGGGACAGGTGGCTCACAGATACGCAGTATTTT. The CDR3, completed at both ends by the reference TRBV12-5 and TRBJ2-3 genes, gives the full variable domain DARVTQTPRHKVTEMGQEVTMRCQPILGHNTVFWYRQTMMQGLELLAYFRNRAPLDDSGMPKDRFSAEMPDATLATLKIQPSEPRDSAVYFCASGLDGDRWLTDTQYFGPGTRLTVL.